The TCR beta chain under discussion was sequenced for a study of blood T cell repertoires in COVID-19. The CDR3 has 13 residues. Trimming left V 5 bases short and J 11 bases short, with 18 bases between. The method was immunoSEQ multiplex PCR; TCRdb's version includes in-frame clones alone and lacks a portion of them. Among roughly 300,000 clones listed, about 87% were seen once. The source of this sequence is a woman in her 30s who had recovered from COVID-19. Sequencing used PBMCs or T cells enriched from blood (not recorded which). The chain recombines TRBV12-3 or TRBV12-4 with TRBJ1-1; D is possibly TRBD1 (6 bases). CDR3 sequence: CASSLGTNPGAFF. DNA of the CDR3: TGTGCCAGCAGTCTGGGGACAAACCCGGGTGCTTTCTTT.